This passage covers 10 T cell receptor beta chains from one sample sequenced in a study of cytomegalovirus exposure and HLA in healthy donors. PCR was performed using 60 Vbeta and 13 Jbeta primers. Assay used: immunoSEQ multiplex PCR; TCRdb lists only in-frame clones, some missing. Of some 130,000 clones in the sample, 79% were seen once. Sequencing was carried out using PBMCs. The receptors stem from a man between 40 and 49 years old in good health and CMV-seropositive.

V usage is TRBV7-9 and J usage is TRBJ2-5; D unclear. The better agreement between TRBJ2-7 and the DNA end casts doubt on the J call. The CDR3 consists of 13 residues. CDR1 is SEHNR and CDR2 is FQNEAQ in the germline V gene (reference sequence). In DNA, the CDR3 is TGTGCCAGCAGCTTAAAGCCCTCCTACGAGCAGTACTTC. Protein product: CASSLKPSYEQYF.

The rearrangement joins TRBV4-1 to TRBJ2-7; D is possibly TRBD2 (5 bases). The length of the CDR3 is 14 residues. V lost 1 base, J lost 2 bases, and 9 bases lay in between. From germline, CDR1 is MGHRA and CDR2 YSYEKL. The CDR3 spells CASSQGRGTYEQYF. The CDR3 coding sequence is TGCGCCAGCAGCCAAGGCCGGGGAACCTACGAGCAGTACTTC.

The rearrangement links TRBV11-3 to TRBJ2-7; TRBD1 matches at 8 bases. In germline, CDR1 is SGHNT, CDR2 YENEEA. The CDR3 runs to 15 residues. The V segment lost 5 bases and the J segment 2 bases; nucleotides outside the gene matches: 8. CDR3: CASSPNSGQAYEQYF. The CDR3 DNA sequence: TGTGCCAGCAGCCCGAACTCGGGACAGGCCTACGAGCAGTACTTC.

The chain couples TRBV30 to TRBJ2-6; TRBD1 is a possible D gene (5 bases). This CDR3 has 15 amino acids. Germline loops: CDR1 GTSNPN, CDR2 SVGIG (reference sequence). The V end lost 3 bases, the J end lost 1 base, and 10 bases lay between the germline ends. DNA for the CDR3: TGTGCCTGGAGAATCAGGGTGTCTGGGGCCAACGTCCTGACTTTC. Amino acid sequence: CAWRIRVSGANVLTF.

CDR3 region: CASSEARVSGNTIYF. The CDR3 DNA reads as TGTGCCAGCAGTGAAGCCAGGGTATCTGGAAACACCATATATTTT. J is TRBJ1-3 and V is TRBV6-1; a weak D match, TRBD1 (5 bases). This CDR3 contains 15 residues. The V end lost 0 bases, the J end lost 1 base, and 7 bases lay between the germline ends. From germline, CDR1 is MNHNS and CDR2 SASEGT.

V gene TRBV10-3 combines with J gene TRBJ2-7; a possible D gene is TRBD2 (5 bases). CDR1 and CDR2 (germline): ENHRY, SYGVKD. The CDR3 runs to 13 residues. Trimming took 9 bases from V and 1 from J, leaving 13 bases between them. CDR3 DNA sequence: TGTGCCATTTCTTCCACGGGGTCCTACGAGCAGTACTTC. Encoded protein: CAISSTGSYEQYF.

The gene calls are TRBV6-1 and TRBJ2-7, with TRBD1 matching over 8 bases. V lost 10 bases to trimming and J lost 3 bases; unmatched junction nucleotides: 5. CDR3 size: 12 residues. From germline, CDR1 is MNHNS and CDR2 SASEGT. CDR3 sequence reads: CATSGQGYEQYF. The DNA for the CDR3 is TGTGCCACCTCCGGACAGGGCTACGAGCAGTACTTC.

This clone appeared a single time. In DNA, the CDR3 is TGTGCCAGCAGTTGGGACAGGGGCGAAGGGGCCCAGTACTTC. Translated: CASSWDRGEGAQYF. The chain is built from TRBV2 and TRBJ2-5, with 10 bases fitting TRBD1. Germline CDR1 and CDR2: SNHLY and FYNNEI. Trimming cost V 5 bases and J 9 bases; bases outside gene matches: 9. This CDR3 has 14 residues.

This sequence joins TRBV10-1 and TRBJ2-5; 14 bases align to TRBD2. Germline CDR1 reads WNHNN; CDR2 reads SYGVQD (reference sequence). The CDR3 has 17 residues. Trimming cost V 0 bases and J 5 bases; bases outside gene matches: 5. This CDR3 reads CASSESKGLAGVETQYF. In nucleotides, the CDR3 is TGCGCCAGCAGTGAGTCAAAGGGACTAGCGGGAGTGGAGACCCAGTACTTC.

The gene calls are TRBV6-4 and TRBJ1-5; D not resolved. Trimming shortened V by 3 bases and J by 5 bases, and 8 bases separated the two germline ends. Per germline, CDR1 MRHNA and CDR2 SNTAGT. This CDR3 is built from 13 residues. The CDR3: CASSEERYQPQHF. CDR3 bases: TGTGCCAGCAGTGAAGAGCGTTATCAGCCCCAGCATTTT.